The TCR beta chain described here comes from a study of Graves' ophthalmopathy and Graves' hyperthyroidism. Overall study findings and caveats: Sensitivity of around 64% and specificity of 72.22% were achieved by the model that predicted ophthalmopathy progression.

Of note for this clonotype: The target antigen is unknown. Its ends do not fully match the called genes, so a read error is possible.

TCR beta CDR3 amplification used RNA transcripts. Amplification began with first-round RT-PCR using HTBI primers, then second-round multiplex PCR was performed. TCRdb processed the multiplex PCR reads anew with MiXCR; each CDR3 protein has one entry. The sample holds almost 750,000 distinct CDR3 sequences, 40% seen once. The CDR3 consists of 13 residues. The germline V gene has CDR1 KGHDR and CDR2 SFDVKD. Input material: peripheral blood. J is TRBJ1-2 and V is TRBV24-1; a weak D match, TRBD1 (5 bases). This TCR came from an adult man with Graves' ophthalmopathy. This CDR3 is CASSDRGAHGYTF. The CDR3 DNA reads TGTGCCAGCAGTGATCGAGGGGCCCATGGCTACACCTTC.